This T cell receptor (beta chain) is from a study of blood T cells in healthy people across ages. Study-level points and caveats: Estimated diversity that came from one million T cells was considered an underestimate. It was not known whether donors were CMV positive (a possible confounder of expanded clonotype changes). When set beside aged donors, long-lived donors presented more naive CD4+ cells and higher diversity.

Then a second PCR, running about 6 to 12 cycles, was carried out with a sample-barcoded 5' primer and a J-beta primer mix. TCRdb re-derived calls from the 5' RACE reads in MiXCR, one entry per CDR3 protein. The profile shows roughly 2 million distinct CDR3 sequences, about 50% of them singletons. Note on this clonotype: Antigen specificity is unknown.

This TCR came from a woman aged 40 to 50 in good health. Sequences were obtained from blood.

The CDR3 region has the DNA TGTGCCAGCAGCTTTAGGGGAAACGCCTACAATGAGCAGTACTTC. This codes for CASSFRGNAYNEQYF. The rearrangement joins TRBV7-2 to TRBJ2-7, with D tentatively TRBD1 (5 bases). The CDR3 has 15 amino acids. Trimming left V 3 bases short and J 7 bases short, with 19 bases between. Germline loops: CDR1 SGHTA, CDR2 FQGNSA. Drawing the rest from reference TRBV7-2 and TRBJ2-7, the complete variable domain is GAGVSQSPSNKVTEKGKDVELRCDPISGHTALYWYRQSLGQGLEFLIYFQGNSAPDKSGLPSDRFSAERTGGSVSTLTIQRTQQEDSAVYLCASSFRGNAYNEQYFGPGTRLTVT.